This entry lists 12 T cell receptor beta chains sequenced from one sample in a study of T-cell reconstitution after alpha-beta-depleted transplantation in children. A library of TCRbeta sequences, prepared with unique molecular identifiers, was generated. MiXCR, applied by TCRdb to the PCR reads, yields one record per CDR3 protein. This table has 30,000 to 40,000 distinct CDR3 sequences, 6% to 8.5% appearing once. Regarding the study as a whole: Reports say that about two months after transplant, the alpha-beta T cells came out of several hundred graft clones that had expanded.

No cognate antigen is known for these TCRs. The starting material was peripheral blood, obtained 60 days after TCRalphabeta/CD19-depleted stem cell transplant. All receptors derive from a child less than two years old who had a stem cell transplant for acute myeloid leukemia, so the T cells may come from the graft donor.

This clonotype was seen repeatedly, ten times or more. The V and J genes are TRBV28 and TRBJ2-7; no clear D. This CDR3 contains 13 residues. The V end lost 7 bases, the J end lost 2 bases, and 12 bases lay between the germline ends. Germline V lookup: CDR1 MDHEN, CDR2 SYDVKM. As DNA, the CDR3 is TGTGCCAGCATCGAGGCAGCAACCTACGAGCAGTACTTC. Residues: CASIEAATYEQYF.

There are many counts of this clonotype. The chain couples TRBV12-3 or TRBV12-4 to TRBJ1-1; D is undetermined. The ends were cut back, 4 bases at V and 5 bases at J, with 11 bases in the middle. The CDR3 loop spans 13 amino acids. The CDR3 spells CASSSLQLTEAFF. The CDR3 DNA is TGTGCCAGCAGTTCCCTCCAATTGACTGAAGCTTTCTTT.

This clonotype occurred many times. The V gene is TRBV11-1, the J gene TRBJ2-7; D uncertain. Germline-derived CDR1 and CDR2 are SGHAT and FQDESV (reference sequence). The length of the CDR3 is 19 residues. V lost 5 bases and J lost 2, with 28 bases in between. CDR3 in amino acids: CASSLPPKRVSLDAYEQYF. DNA for the CDR3: TGTGCCAGCAGCCTCCCCCCAAAAAGGGTCAGCTTGGATGCCTACGAGCAGTACTTC.

Many counts were recorded for this clonotype. The chain recombines TRBV7-9 with TRBJ2-3; D is possibly TRBD2 (7 bases). The germline V gene has CDR1 SEHNR and CDR2 FQNEAQ (reference sequence). The CDR3 contains 16 residues. Trimming cost V 5 bases and J 5 bases, with 20 bases left between them. For the CDR3, the DNA is TGTGCCAGCAGCCCCTACCCCCTAGGGGGGGAAGATACGCAGTATTTT. Translation: CASSPYPLGGEDTQYF.

This clonotype was seen many times. The chain links TRBV5-1 to TRBJ2-7; D remains unclear. CDR3 size: 14 residues. From germline, CDR1 is SGHRS and CDR2 YFSETQ. The V and J ends lost 2 bases and 4 bases respectively, with 13 bases between them. CDR3 amino acids: CASSLTDRGYEQYF. In DNA, the CDR3 is TGCGCCAGCAGCTTAACGGACCGCGGTTACGAGCAGTACTTC.

This sequence joins TRBV20-1 and TRBJ2-3, with D perhaps matching TRBD1 (5 bases). Germline V CDR1 and CDR2: DFQATT, SNEGSKA (reference sequence). The CDR3 spans 15 residues. Here the CDR3 reads CFWGLQKGFRGTQYF. The CDR3, as DNA: TGCTTCTGGGGCCTGCAAAAGGGCTTCAGAGGCACGCAGTATTTT.

This clonotype was recorded at least ten times. The V and J genes are TRBV14 and TRBJ2-7; maybe TRBD2 (6 bases). Germline V lookup: CDR1 SGHDN, CDR2 FVKESK. This CDR3 is 13 amino acids long. V was cut by 4 bases and J by 6 bases, with 13 bases left in between. CDR3 coding DNA: TGTGCCAGCAGCCTCCTGGGGGGAGTCGAGCAGTACTTC. Amino acids: CASSLLGGVEQYF.

This clonotype was counted at least ten times. The gene calls are TRBV5-1 and TRBJ1-5; D is ambiguous. Looked up from germline, CDR1 is SGHRS and CDR2 is YFSETQ. The V gene lost 2 bases and the J gene lost 0 bases, with 3 bases spanning the gap. This CDR3 comprises 13 residues. CDR3 in amino acids: CASSLYSNQPQHF. The CDR3 region has the DNA TGCGCCAGCAGCTTATATAGCAATCAGCCCCAGCATTTT.

This clonotype came up many times. The rearrangement joins TRBV5-1 to TRBJ2-1, with 15 bases matching TRBD2. V dropped 4 bases and J dropped 1; count of bases not matched to a gene: 6. CDR1 and CDR2 (germline): SGHRS, YFSETQ. This CDR3 is 18 amino acids long. The CDR3 region is CASSEGLAGGSSYNEQFF. CDR3 DNA: TGCGCCAGCAGCGAGGGACTAGCGGGAGGTTCATCCTACAATGAGCAGTTCTTC.

This clonotype was recorded many times. This sequence joins TRBV21-1 and TRBJ2-7; the tabulated D call, TRBD2, remains unverified against the DNA. TRBV21-1 is termed a pseudogene. CDR3 length: 16 amino acids. CDR3 residues: CASTLRCASGRYEQYF. The CDR3 DNA reads as TGTGCCAGCACCCTACGATGCGCGAGCGGGAGATACGAGCAGTACTTC.

This clonotype occurred many times. The V gene is TRBV7-2, the J gene TRBJ2-3; D possibly uses TRBD1 or TRBD2 (6 bases each). Germline V gene data show CDR1 as SGHTA and CDR2 as FQGNSA. The CDR3 loop spans 13 amino acids. Trimming shortened V by 10 bases and J by 5 bases, and 16 bases separated the two germline ends. The DNA of the CDR3 is TGTGCCAACAACGGGGGCCGAGGAGATACGCAGTATTTT. It encodes CANNGGRGDTQYF.

Many counts were recorded for this clonotype. The chain joins TRBV20-1 to TRBJ1-1; no clear D gene. Looked up from germline, CDR1 is DFQATT and CDR2 is SNEGSKA (reference sequence). V lost 2 bases and J lost 14, with 15 bases in between. CDR3 length: 11 residues. The CDR3 nucleotides are TGCAGTGCTAGACAGTCCGGGTTGCTCTTCTTT. This gives the protein CSARQSGLLFF.